Presented here are 16 T cell receptor beta chains from one specimen sequenced in a study of CD8 T cells in ankylosing spondylitis. MiXCR was run by TCRdb on the 5' RACE reads, yielding one entry per CDR3 protein. Among 350,000 to 450,000 distinct CDR3 sequences listed, 20% to 25% were seen once. Sequenced input: blood, either unsorted or a sorted T cell fraction (not recorded which). The receptors here all came from a male donor with ankylosing spondylitis or in good health (not recorded which).

This clonotype was detected a few times. The chain employs TRBV5-1 and TRBJ2-7, with unresolved D. The CDR3 is made up of 13 amino acids. The germline CDR1 and CDR2 sequences are SGHRS and YFSETQ. Trimming stripped 0 bases from V and 3 bases from J, with 7 bases between. The CDR3 DNA follows: TGCGCCAGCAGCTTGGCCACAAACTACGAGCAGTACTTC. Translating it yields CASSLATNYEQYF.

The chain links TRBV6-5 to TRBJ2-5, with 8 bases identical to TRBD2. There are 16 residues in the CDR3. In germline, CDR1 is MNHEY, CDR2 SVGAGI. The junction had 8 bases not matched to a gene; V was cut back by 0 bases and J by 5 bases. CDR3 residues: CASSYSSGERGETQYF. For the CDR3, the DNA is TGTGCCAGCAGTTACTCGTCGGGGGAGCGGGGGGAGACCCAGTACTTC.

This clonotype was observed a handful of times. The chain is built from TRBV7-3 and TRBJ1-4; TRBD1 is a possible D gene (5 bases). Trimming took 5 bases from V and 8 from J, leaving 9 bases between them. There are 12 residues in the CDR3. The germline CDR1 and CDR2 sequences are SGHTA and FQGTGA. The CDR3 protein is CASSGQQEKLFF. CDR3 DNA: TGTGCCAGCAGCGGACAACAGGAAAAACTGTTTTTT.

This clonotype was observed a few times. The chain is built from TRBV7-9 and TRBJ2-3; D is unresolved. Germline loops: CDR1 SEHNR, CDR2 FQNEAQ (reference sequence). Trimming removed 8 bases from V and 4 bases from J, with 13 bases in between. This CDR3 is built from 13 residues. DNA of the CDR3: TGTGCCAGCTCCAAGAGTCTGGCAGATACGCAGTATTTT. This translates into CASSKSLADTQYF.

This clonotype came up a few times. The genes are TRBV29-1 and TRBJ2-7; no clear D gene. The CDR3 is 14 amino acids. The V and J ends lost 4 bases and 2 bases respectively, with 15 bases between them. Looked up from germline, CDR1 is SQVTM and CDR2 is ANQGSEA. The CDR3 nucleotides are TGCAGCGTTGCAGGTGGAGATGATGCCTACGAGCAGTACTTC. This sequence encodes CSVAGGDDAYEQYF.

V usage is TRBV3-1 and J usage is TRBJ2-1, with TRBD1 identical over 7 bases. The ends lost 4 bases at V and 13 bases at J; junction bases unmatched: 7. The germline V gene encodes CDR1 LGHDT and CDR2 YNNKEL (reference sequence). The CDR3 is 12 amino acids. The CDR3 DNA reads TGTGCCAGCAGCCGCCGACAGGGCGCCCAGTTCTTC. Translation: CASSRRQGAQFF.

This chain connects TRBV5-5 to TRBJ2-7; possible D gene TRBD1, 5 bases. The CDR3 spans 14 residues. Trimming pared 0 bases from V and 2 bases from J, leaving 9 bases between. The V gene's germline CDR1 is SGHKS and CDR2 YYEKEE (reference sequence). The CDR3 spells CASSLATETYEQYF. The CDR3 nucleotides are TGTGCCAGCAGCTTGGCGACAGAAACCTACGAGCAGTACTTC.

The chain has TRBV4-1 and TRBJ2-6; D remains unclear. Trimming pared 1 base from V and 12 bases from J, leaving 4 bases between. CDR3 length equals 11 residues. Germline-derived CDR1 and CDR2 are MGHRA and YSYEKL. CDR3 amino acids: CASSQGGVLTF. As DNA, the CDR3 is TGCGCCAGCAGCCAAGGGGGCGTCCTGACTTTC.

The chain links TRBV7-9 to TRBJ2-3; tentative D call: TRBD2 (5 bases). CDR3 size: 16 residues. The germline V gene encodes CDR1 SEHNR and CDR2 FQNEAQ (reference sequence). Trimming stripped 3 bases from V and 1 base from J, with 14 bases between. CDR3 loop: CASSFIVRDGTDTQYF. Written as DNA, the CDR3 is TGTGCCAGCAGCTTTATTGTCCGGGATGGCACAGATACGCAGTATTTT.

The V call is TRBV7-9, the J call TRBJ2-7, with 10 bases fitting TRBD2. The CDR3 consists of 15 residues. Trimming cost V 5 bases and J 3 bases; bases outside gene matches: 7. Germline V CDR1 and CDR2: SEHNR, FQNEAQ (reference sequence). In DNA, the CDR3 is TGTGCCAGCAGCGCCGGACTAGCGGTGAACTACGAGCAGTACTTC. Encoded protein: CASSAGLAVNYEQYF.

In its sample, this clonotype was seen a few times. CDR3 in DNA: TGTGCCAGCAGCCAACCTGACAGGGGGCCTGAGTCCTACAATGAGCAGTTCTTC. It specifies CASSQPDRGPESYNEQFF. J is TRBJ2-1 and V is TRBV3-1; 10 bases match TRBD1. This CDR3 comprises 18 residues. Looked up from germline, CDR1 is LGHDT and CDR2 is YNNKEL (reference sequence). The J segment lost 1 base and the V segment lost 2 bases, leaving 8 bases of the junction unmatched.

The chain links TRBV12-3 or TRBV12-4 to TRBJ2-7, with 9 bases that match TRBD1. J was trimmed by 9 bases and V by 3 bases; bases with no gene match: 3. CDR3 length equals 12 residues. In nucleotides, the CDR3 is TGTGCCAGCAGTTTCCCGGGACAGGGGCAGTACTTC. Translating it yields CASSFPGQGQYF.

The chain employs TRBV28 and TRBJ2-7; D unclear. Germline V gives CDR1 MDHEN, CDR2 SYDVKM. Trimming removed 3 bases from V and 1 base from J, with 13 bases in between. The CDR3 totals 15 residues. In DNA, the CDR3 is TGTGCCAGCAGTTTCGGCACCTCATTTTCCTACGAGCAGTACTTC. Translating gives CASSFGTSFSYEQYF.

This clonotype was counted a few times. The CDR3: CASSLSLGEQYF. The CDR3 DNA reads TGTGCCAGCAGCCTCAGCTTGGGTGAGCAGTACTTC. This chain joins TRBV11-2 and TRBJ2-7; D gene unclear. The CDR3 extends over 12 amino acids. Germline V CDR1 and CDR2: SGHAT, FQNNGV. With 5 bases removed from V and 7 bases from J, the gap between germline ends came to 12 bases.

This clonotype has just a few counts. The chain carries TRBV6-1 and TRBJ2-1; TRBD1 agrees at 12 bases. Trimming took 5 bases from V and 6 from J; bases not matched to a gene: 2. Germline CDR1 is MNHNS and CDR2 is SASEGT. CDR3 length equals 14 residues. This CDR3 reads CASSRDRGPNEQFF. The CDR3 DNA is TGTGCCAGCAGTCGGGACAGGGGGCCCAATGAGCAGTTCTTC.

This chain joins TRBV25-1 and TRBJ2-2; no firm D call. V was cut by 10 bases and J by 0 bases, with 9 bases left in between. The CDR3 consists of 13 residues. Germline CDR1 reads MGHDK; CDR2 reads SYGVNS. CDR3 loop: CAIKHANTGELFF. The CDR3 region has the DNA TGTGCCATCAAACACGCGAACACCGGGGAGCTGTTTTTT. Complete variable domain (other parts from reference TRBV25-1 and TRBJ2-2): EADIYQTPRYLVIGTGKKITLECSQTMGHDKMYWYQQDPGMELHLIHYSYGVNSTEKGDLSSESTVSRIRTEHFPLTLESARPSHTSQYLCAIKHANTGELFFGEGSRLTVL.